A selection of T cell receptor beta chains follows, all from one sample in a study of Ad26.COV2.S vaccination and SARS-CoV-2 variants. Clones were sequenced by immunoSEQ multiplex PCR, and TCRdb holds only the in-frame ones, with some missing. Here the sample spans about 320,000 clones, 70% to 90% being singletons. This specimen was peripheral blood, taken in a trial of Ad26.COV2.S vaccine versus placebo. These receptors originate from a person between 18 and 65 years old who received the Ad26.COV2.S COVID-19 vaccine or a placebo. Both conserved end residues are part of each CDR3. D genes are given only for firm matches. Clone size is given for some rows only: seen once, a few or many times, or a class if the clone is expanded.

J	D	V	size	DNA	CDR3
TRBJ1-6	.	TRBV7-9	.	TGTGCCAGCAGCCCCCCCGGCACAGCTCATTCACCCCTCCACTTT	CASSPPGTAHSPLHF
TRBJ1-1	.	TRBV7-9	once	TGTGCCAGCAGCTCGTACCGGGACATAAACACTGAAGCTTTCTTT	CASSSYRDINTEAFF
TRBJ2-5	TRBD2	TRBV2	.	TGTGCCAGCAGCCCAATAACTAGCGGGGGGGAGGAGACCCAGTACTTC	CASSPITSGGEETQYF
TRBJ1-2	TRBD1	TRBV9	.	TGTGCCAGCAGCGTAGACAGGGGGCGTGTTGGCTACACCTTC	CASSVDRGRVGYTF
TRBJ1-4	TRBD1	TRBV30	.	TGTGCCTGGAGTGTACGGAAGGGGGCGATGGGGAATGAAAAACTGTTTTTT	CAWSVRKGAMGNEKLFF
TRBJ2-3	.	TRBV7-9	.	TGTGCCAGCAGCTCCCCCTGGACACCCTACACAGATACGCAGTATTTT	CASSSPWTPYTDTQYF
TRBJ2-1	TRBD2	TRBV5-4	.	TGTGCCAGCAGTTCAAGCGGGGCATCCTACAATGAGCAGTTCTTC	CASSSSGASYNEQFF
TRBJ1-3	TRBD1	TRBV7-6	.	TGTGCCAGCAGCCAAGGGTGGGGGACAGCCAGCTCTGGAAACACCATATATTTT	CASSQGWGTASSGNTIYF
TRBJ2-2	.	TRBV25-1	many	TGTGCCAGCAGCACCCAAGGGTTGGGGAACGGGGAGCTGTTTTTT	CASSTQGLGNGELFF
TRBJ1-2	.	TRBV5-6	.	TGTGCCAGCAGCCCCCCCGGGCCGGGAACCAACTATGGCTACACCTTC	CASSPPGPGTNYGYTF
TRBJ2-5	TRBD1	TRBV7-3	.	TGTGCCAGCAGCTTAAGTGGCACAGGGGTTGAGACCCAGTACTTC	CASSLSGTGVETQYF
TRBJ2-3	TRBD2	TRBV25-1	.	TGTGCCAGCAGTGACCCGGGTAGCGGGCTCACAGATACGCAGTATTTT	CASSDPGSGLTDTQYF
TRBJ2-3	TRBD2	TRBV10-2	once	TGCGCCAGCAGTGACCTAGCGGGGGGCACAGATACGCAGTATTTT	CASSDLAGGTDTQYF
TRBJ2-2	.	TRBV7-9	.	TGTGCCAGCAGCCCACCGGGGACGAACACCGGGGAGCTGTTTTTT	CASSPPGTNTGELFF
TRBJ2-5	TRBD2	TRBV30	.	TGTGCCTGGAGTGTATGGGGGGGAGAGACCCAGTACTTC	CAWSVWGGETQYF
TRBJ2-1	.	TRBV4-1	.	TGCGCCAGCAGCCAAGATGACAGTGACTACAATGAGCAGTTCTTC	CASSQDDSDYNEQFF
TRBJ1-1	.	TRBV30	.	TGTGCCTGGAGTGTATGGGGGGTTGAAGCTTTCTTT	CAWSVWGVEAFF
TRBJ2-5	TRBD2	TRBV7-2	.	TGTGCCAGCAGCTTAGACGTGGTTACGGCTAGCGGTTCACAAGAGACCCAGTACTTC	CASSLDVVTASGSQETQYF
TRBJ2-3	.	TRBV5-1	.	TGCGCCAGTGGACAGATCTCGTCCTTACGAAGCCCAGATACGCAGTATTTT	CASGQISSLRSPDTQYF
TRBJ1-5	.	TRBV19	once	TGTGCCAGTAGTACCTCCGGGAGGTCAGGGAATCAGCCCCAGCATTTT	CASSTSGRSGNQPQHF
TRBJ1-2	TRBD1	TRBV4-3	.	TGCGCCAGCAGCCAGGACAGGGGGCCCAACTATGGCTACACCTTC	CASSQDRGPNYGYTF
TRBJ1-2	.	TRBV10-3	.	TGTGCCATCAGTGAGTCGATTTGGAAGGGAACCCCAGGCGGCTTTAAAGCTAACTATGGCTACACCTTC	CAISESIWKGTPGGFKANYGYTF
TRBJ1-1	.	TRBV6-6	few	TGTGCCAGCAGTTACTCCGGGACGTTTAGGGCTTTCTTT	CASSYSGTFRAFF
TRBJ2-5	.	TRBV7-2	.	TGTGCCAGCAGCCAAACCCGGACTCAGGGGGGGGAAGAGACCCAGTACTTC	CASSQTRTQGGEETQYF
TRBJ1-3	.	TRBV7-2	.	TGTGCCAGCAGCCCACCCGGGACTTCTGGAAACACCATATATTTT	CASSPPGTSGNTIYF
TRBJ2-7	.	TRBV4-1	.	TGCGCCAGCAGCCAAGATGGGGCTCCCGAGGCAGACAGGTTCCCCCGGAGAGAGCAGTACTTC	CASSQDGAPEADRFPRREQYF
TRBJ2-5	.	TRBV30	.	TGTGCCTGGAGTGTAAGGGCAGCTCAAGAGACCCAGTACTTC	CAWSVRAAQETQYF
TRBJ1-1	.	TRBV30	.	TGTGCCTGGAGTTTTTTAGGGTCGGGCACTGAAGCTTTCTTT	CAWSFLGSGTEAFF
TRBJ1-5	TRBD1	TRBV19	.	TGTGCCAGTAGTATAGTGGGGACAGGCCATCAGCCCCAGCATTTT	CASSIVGTGHQPQHF
TRBJ1-2	.	TRBV10-3	.	TGTGCCATCAGTGAGTCGATCGCAGAAGATGGCTACACCTTC	CAISESIAEDGYTF
TRBJ1-4	TRBD1	TRBV30	few	TGTGCCTGGAGTCCGACGGGGACAGGGGGCGAAAAACTGTTTTTT	CAWSPTGTGGEKLFF
TRBJ1-3	TRBD1	TRBV6-5	once	TGTGCCAGCACTCAGGGGGTTTCTGGAAACACCATATATTTT	CASTQGVSGNTIYF
TRBJ2-1	TRBD2	TRBV5-1	.	TGCGCCAGCAGCTGGAAACCTAGCGGGGGGTACAATGAGCAGTTCTTC	CASSWKPSGGYNEQFF
TRBJ2-1	TRBD1	TRBV19	few	TGTGCCAGTAGTTTGGAGACAGGGGGCCACAATGAGCAGTTCTTC	CASSLETGGHNEQFF